Listed here are 30 T cell receptor beta chains from one sample, sequenced in a study of tissue T cells after allogeneic stem cell transplantation. Sequencing used immunoSEQ multiplex PCR; TCRdb keeps in-frame clones, though not all of them. The data contain some 1,200 clones, just over 55% of them singletons. Specimen: skin. These receptors originate from a female BALB/c mouse in good health. The strain's MHC: H2-d.

This clone was picked up a small number of times. The genes and germline here are from mouse. Sequencing ends 1 residue short of the CDR3 end; the germline J gene provides the rest. The chain couples TRBV19 to TRBJ2-7; TRBD1 agrees at 7 bases. Trimming took 1 base from V and 7 from J; bases not matched to a gene: 2. The CDR3 is 12 amino acids. CDR1 and CDR2 (germline): FNHDT, SITEND (reference sequence). CDR3 DNA (partial): TGTGCCAGCAGTATACAGGGGGACGAACAGTAC. It is translated as CASSIQGDEQY. The entire CDR3 is CASSIQGDEQYF.

Concerning this clone itself: The gene names here belong to mouse. The read terminates 1 residue before the CDR3 end, so the remaining end is supplied by the germline J gene. V and J are TRBV24 and TRBJ1-1; D is unresolved. There are 13 residues in the CDR3. Germline CDR1 KGHTA, CDR2 FRNEEI. The V gene lost 1 base and the J gene lost 0 bases, with 3 bases spanning the gap. Partial CDR3 DNA: TGTGCCAGCAGTCTGTGGGCAAACACAGAAGTCTTC. Its translation is CASSLWANTEVF. The CDR3 reads in full as CASSLWANTEVFF.

Worth noting for this clone: Gene labels here are mouse ones. The CDR3 goes on 1 residue after the read ends, and that part is filled in from the germline J gene. The V gene is TRBV4, the J gene TRBJ1-4; 7 nucleotides align to TRBD1. CDR3 length equals 15 residues. Germline CDR1 and CDR2: LGHDT and YNNKQL (reference sequence). With 4 bases clipped from V and 0 bases from J, the junction kept 2 bases outside the gene matches. CDR3 bases read: TGTGCCAGCAGCTCCGGGACAGTTTCCAACGAAAGATTATTT. Amino acid sequence: CASSSGTVSNERLF. The whole CDR3 sequence is CASSSGTVSNERLFF. Full variable domain (remainder filled in from reference TRBV4 and TRBJ1-4): ETAVFQTPNYHVTQVGNEVSFNCKQTLGHDTMYWYKQDSKKLLKIMFSYNNKQLIVNETVPRRFSPQSSDKAHLNLRIKSVEPEDSAVYLCASSSGTVSNERLFFGHGTKLSVL.

There are a few counts of this clone. Mouse germline and gene names are used. Coverage ceases 1 residue before the CDR3 finishes, and the germline J gene fills in the end. The chain uses TRBV13-1 and TRBJ2-7; D is ambiguous. CDR1 and CDR2 (germline): NSHNY, SYGAGN. Trimming removed 3 bases from V and 4 bases from J, with 5 bases in between. The CDR3 is 11 residues long. The CDR3 protein is CASSGQYEQYF. The covered CDR3 bases are TGTGCCAGCAGTGGACAATATGAACAGTAC.

This clone has just a few counts. Gene names are mouse gene names. The sequenced part of the CDR3 DNA is TGTGCCAGCGGTGACGGGTGGAAATATGAACAGTAC. Protein sequence: CASGDGWKYEQY. The CDR3 in its entirety is CASGDGWKYEQYF. The chain joins TRBV13-2 to TRBJ2-7; D unclear. From the germline J gene comes the end of the CDR3, since the read stops 1 residue before it. CDR3 length: 13 residues. Trimming took off 2 bases at V and 4 bases at J, with 10 bases between the two ends. CDR1 and CDR2 from the germline V gene are NNHNN and SYGAGS (reference sequence).

About this clone itself: The germline and genes are mouse ones. The read is 1 residue too short to cover the CDR3 end, so that end is filled in from the germline J gene. V usage is TRBV20 and J usage is TRBJ2-2, with a tentative D call TRBD1 (6 bases). The V and J ends lost 1 base and 3 bases respectively, with 9 bases between them. CDR1 is GFQATS, CDR2 STVNSAI, per germline. This CDR3 spans 14 amino acids. The CDR3 here is CGARVRGDTGQLYF. The DNA read from the CDR3 is TGTGGTGCTAGGGTCAGGGGAGACACCGGGCAGCTCTAC.

To note about this clone: Gene names and germline match the mouse. The CDR3 extends 1 residue past the end of the read, so its final part is completed from the germline J gene. The rearrangement links TRBV19 to TRBJ1-1; tentative D call: TRBD1 (5 bases). Deletions cut 2 bases from V and 8 bases from J, with 10 bases between. The CDR3 spans 12 residues. The germline V gene has CDR1 FNHDT and CDR2 SITEND (reference sequence). The sequenced CDR3 bases are TGTGCCAGCAGTATCTTCGAGGGGGAAGTCTTC. Translation: CASSIFEGEVF. The entire CDR3 protein reads CASSIFEGEVFF.

Details on this clone: Gene names and germline refer to mouse. The CDR3 end is not reached by the read, which stops 1 residue before it; the germline J gene fills it in. The J gene is TRBJ2-2, the V gene TRBV1; D perhaps matches TRBD2 (5 bases). Trimming stripped 3 bases from V and 0 bases from J, with 5 bases between. Germline CDR1 and CDR2: NSQYPW and LRSPGD (reference sequence). The CDR3 is 14 residues long. The CDR3 is CTCSAGANTGQLYF. The sequenced part of the CDR3 DNA is TGCACCTGCAGTGCTGGGGCAAACACCGGGCAGCTCTAC.

About this clone itself: Germline and genes here are mouse. The read ends 1 residue before the CDR3 terminus; that terminus is restored from the germline J gene. J is TRBJ1-2 and V is TRBV31, with TRBD1 matching over 9 bases. Trimming took 3 bases from V and 2 from J; bases not matched to a gene: 4. Per the germline V gene, CDR1 is GKSSPN and CDR2 is SITVG. The CDR3 spans 14 residues. CDR3 sequence reads: CAWSRDRVNSDYTF. The part of the CDR3 DNA that was read is TGTGCCTGGAGCCGGGACAGGGTGAACTCCGACTACACC.

Worth noting for this clone: Gene names and germline match the mouse. The read is 1 residue too short to cover the CDR3 end, so that end is filled in from the germline J gene. The chain combines TRBV29 with TRBJ2-5; 10 bases agree with TRBD1. The CDR3 length is 15 residues. V lost 2 bases, J lost 3 bases, and 2 bases stayed unmatched. Germline CDR1 is MSHET and CDR2 is SYDVDS. Partial CDR3 DNA: TGTGCTAGCAGTTTAAGGGACAGGGGTCAAGACACCCAGTAC. It specifies CASSLRDRGQDTQY. The CDR3, in full, reads CASSLRDRGQDTQYF.

A note on this clone: Gene names and germline refer to mouse. With the read ending 1 residue before the CDR3 end, the germline J gene is used to fill in that end. The chain combines TRBV12-1 with TRBJ1-2, with 7 bases that match TRBD1. This CDR3 is built from 12 residues. Germline V gene data show CDR1 as SGHSN and CDR2 as HYEKVE. Trimming took 2 bases from V and 4 from J; bases not matched to a gene: 0. The CDR3 protein is CASSHRGSDYTF. The sequenced CDR3 bases are TGTGCCAGCTCTCACAGGGGCTCCGACTACACC.

As for this clone: Germline and genes here are mouse. The read stops 1 residue short of the end of the CDR3; the missing end is completed from the germline J gene. V and J are TRBV13-2 and TRBJ1-4; D is ambiguous. There are 14 residues in the CDR3. Germline V lookup: CDR1 NNHNN, CDR2 SYGAGS (reference sequence). Trimming cost V 2 bases and J 5 bases, with 10 bases left between them. CDR3 DNA, as far as it was read: TGTGCCAGCGGTGAAGTGACAAAAAACGAAAGATTATTT. Translating it yields CASGEVTKNERLF. The complete CDR3 sequence is CASGEVTKNERLFF.

To note about this clone: Gene names are the mouse ones. The sequenced CDR3 bases are TGCACCTGCAGTGCAGAACAGTATGAACAGTAC. This gives the protein CTCSAEQYEQY. The whole CDR3 protein reads CTCSAEQYEQYF. The chain joins TRBV1 to TRBJ2-7; unclear D gene. The observed sequence ends 1 residue before the CDR3 terminus, with the missing tail filled in from the germline J gene. V was pared by 0 bases and J by 4 bases, with 4 bases between. The germline V gene encodes CDR1 NSQYPW and CDR2 LRSPGD (reference sequence). CDR3 length: 12 amino acids.

A remark on this clone: Each gene name is a mouse one. The CDR3 end falls 1 residue outside the read, so it is completed with the germline J gene. The V call is TRBV5, the J call TRBJ2-5; D gene ambiguous. The V end lost 0 bases, the J end lost 0 bases, and 4 bases lay between the germline ends. The CDR3 has 14 residues. CDR1 LGHNA and CDR2 YNLKQL come from the germline V gene (reference sequence). The sequenced part of the CDR3 DNA is TGTGCCAGCAGCCAAGATAATAACCAAGACACCCAGTAC. Its protein is CASSQDNNQDTQY. The entire CDR3 reads CASSQDNNQDTQYF.

This clone appeared a few times. These gene names are mouse names. The read comes to an end 1 residue before the CDR3 does, leaving the germline J gene to fill in the end. The rearrangement joins TRBV13-2 to TRBJ2-5, with 14 bases matching TRBD2. This CDR3 spans 16 amino acids. Germline assignment: CDR1 NNHNN and CDR2 SYGAGS (reference sequence). V was clipped by 0 bases and J by 4 bases; unmatched bases: 1. This CDR3 is CASGDGDWGGEDTQYF. The part of the CDR3 DNA that was read is TGTGCCAGCGGTGATGGGGACTGGGGGGGCGAAGACACCCAGTAC.

Points on this clone: Any gene name here is a mouse gene name. The read terminates 1 residue ahead of where the CDR3 ends, so the germline J gene completes it. The genes are TRBV19 and TRBJ2-3; a weak D match, TRBD1 (5 bases). Trimming took off 2 bases at V and 6 bases at J, with 10 bases between the two ends. In germline, CDR1 is FNHDT, CDR2 SITEND (reference sequence). The CDR3 runs to 13 residues. Partial CDR3 DNA: TGTGCCAGCAGTATCGCAGGGAGGGAAACGCTGTAT. This gives the protein CASSIAGRETLY. The entire CDR3 protein is CASSIAGRETLYF. The full variable domain, completed using reference TRBV19 and TRBJ2-3, is GGIITQTPKFLIGQEGQKLTLKCQQNFNHDTMYWYRQDSGKGLRLIYYSITENDLQKGDLSEGYDASREKKSSFSLTVTSAQKNEMAVFLCASSIAGRETLYFGSGTRLTVL.

This clone was picked up one time. Mouse names are used for the genes. The read ends 1 residue early relative to the CDR3; the germline J gene fills the gap. This sequence joins TRBV4 and TRBJ1-6, with TRBD1 matching over 7 bases. TRBJ1-6 is recorded as an ORF, its role being uncertain. The length of the CDR3 is 14 residues. Germline loops: CDR1 LGHDT, CDR2 YNNKQL (reference sequence). V was pared by 4 bases and J by 6 bases, with 3 bases of the junction left unmatched. The CDR3 loop reads CASSFRQGNSPLYF. Partial CDR3 DNA: TGTGCCAGCAGCTTTCGACAGGGTAATTCGCCCCTCTAC.

This clone was observed a handful of times. Germline and genes: mouse. Sequencing ends 1 residue short of the CDR3 end; the germline J gene provides the rest. This sequence joins TRBV17 and TRBJ1-4; D remains unclear. The V gene's germline CDR1 is MNHDT and CDR2 YYDKIL. Trimming pared 1 base from V and 2 bases from J, leaving 5 bases between. This CDR3 has 14 residues. CDR3 sequence: CASSRGQSNERLFF. CDR3 bases read: TGTGCTAGCAGTAGAGGACAATCCAACGAAAGATTATTT.

A remark on this clone: The listed genes are named as in mouse. Sequencing ends 1 residue short of the CDR3 end; the germline J gene provides the rest. The chain carries TRBV13-2 and TRBJ2-5; D call uncertain. V lost 3 bases to trimming and J lost 0 bases, with 8 bases between them. CDR1 NNHNN and CDR2 SYGAGS come from the germline V gene (reference sequence). The CDR3 length is 14 residues. The CDR3: CASGAGSNQDTQYF. Incomplete CDR3 DNA: TGTGCCAGCGGTGCGGGCAGTAACCAAGACACCCAGTAC.

As to this clone: Here the gene names and germline are mouse. The read ends 1 residue before the CDR3 terminus; that terminus is restored from the germline J gene. The J gene is TRBJ1-4, the V gene TRBV4; D is unclear. Trimming removed 6 bases at V and 0 bases at J, with 8 bases between. Germline CDR1 LGHDT, CDR2 YNNKQL (reference sequence). The CDR3 is 14 amino acids. The sequenced CDR3 bases are TGTGCCAGCAGATCACAAATTTCCAACGAAAGATTATTT. Its translation: CASRSQISNERLF. The entire CDR3 protein is CASRSQISNERLFF.

This clone has just a few counts. Here the gene names and germline are mouse. Sequencing ends 1 residue short of the CDR3 end; the germline J gene provides the rest. The chain employs TRBV31 and TRBJ2-1; TRBD2 matches at 12 bases. This CDR3 contains 14 residues. CDR1 is GKSSPN, CDR2 SITVG, per germline. CDR3 residues: CAGTGGPNYAEQFF. The part of the CDR3 DNA that was read is TGTGCGGGGACTGGGGGGCCTAACTATGCTGAGCAGTTC.

With respect to this clone: The gene names given are mouse names. The read ends 1 residue shy of where the CDR3 ends; the end is completed using the germline J gene. The genes are TRBV20 and TRBJ2-1, with TRBD1 as a possible D gene (6 bases). V lost 5 bases to trimming and J lost 3 bases, with 11 bases between them. This CDR3 is 13 amino acids long. Germline loops: CDR1 GFQATS, CDR2 STVNSAI. CDR3 loop: CGAAGTTYAEQFF. CDR3 DNA (partial): TGTGGTGCTGCCGGGACAACCTATGCTGAGCAGTTC. Full variable domain (remainder filled in from reference TRBV20 and TRBJ2-1): GALVYQYPRRTICKSGTSMRMECQAVGFQATSVAWYRQSPQKTFELIALSTVNSAIKYEQNFTQEKFPISHPNLSFSSMTVLNAYLEDRGLYLCGAAGTTYAEQFFGPGTRLTVL.

As to this clone: Gene names are the mouse ones. Read coverage stops 1 residue before the CDR3 terminus; the germline J gene supplies the remainder. The J gene is TRBJ1-2, the V gene TRBV5, with TRBD1 as a possible D gene (6 bases). With 0 bases removed from V and 1 base from J, the gap between germline ends came to 9 bases. Germline CDR1 reads LGHNA; CDR2 reads YNLKQL (reference sequence). This CDR3 comprises 15 residues. CDR3 region: CASSQDPGQNSDYTF. Incomplete CDR3 DNA: TGTGCCAGCAGCCAAGACCCGGGACAAAACTCCGACTACACC.

This clone was detected only a few times. Mouse gene names and germline throughout. The read comes to an end 1 residue before the CDR3 does, leaving the germline J gene to fill in the end. The J gene is TRBJ2-7, the V gene TRBV29; tentatively, D is TRBD1 (5 bases). Trimming removed 6 bases from V and 3 bases from J, with 6 bases in between. The germline V gene has CDR1 MSHET and CDR2 SYDVDS. The CDR3 extends over 11 amino acids. CDR3 bases read: TGTGCTAGCAGGGACAACTATGAACAGTAC. Its translation is CASRDNYEQY. The entire CDR3 protein is CASRDNYEQYF.

Points on this clone: Germline and genes: mouse. CDR3 DNA, as far as it was read: TGTGCCAGCAGTGAGCAGGGTCATAACCAAGACACCCAGTAC. Amino acids: CASSEQGHNQDTQY. The whole CDR3 protein is CASSEQGHNQDTQYF. This chain connects TRBV13-3 to TRBJ2-5, with a weak D call TRBD1 (5 bases). The read ends 1 residue early relative to the CDR3; the germline J gene fills the gap. Trimming cost V 2 bases and J 0 bases, with 10 bases left between them. CDR1 is NNHDY, CDR2 SYVADS, per germline. CDR3 length: 15 amino acids.

In regard to this clone: Gene names follow the mouse nomenclature. The sequence runs out 1 residue before the end of the CDR3; the remainder is reconstructed from the germline J gene. This chain uses TRBV4 with TRBJ2-5; D is ambiguous. CDR1 and CDR2 from the germline V gene are LGHDT and YNNKQL (reference sequence). This CDR3 has 13 amino acids. Trimming took off 3 bases at V and 2 bases at J, with 6 bases between the two ends. The part of the CDR3 DNA that was read is TGTGCCAGCAGCTATGGCAGCCAAGACACCCAGTAC. This codes for CASSYGSQDTQY. The full-length CDR3 reads as CASSYGSQDTQYF.

A remark on this clone: All gene names here are mouse names. The CDR3 DNA, read in part, is TGTGCTAGCAGTAGGGGCAGCCGTTCTGGAAATACGCTCTAT. Its protein product is CASSRGSRSGNTLY. The whole CDR3 reads CASSRGSRSGNTLYF. This rearrangement joins TRBV17 to TRBJ1-3; D is uncertain. Sequencing ends 1 residue short of the CDR3 end; the germline J gene provides the rest. V lost 3 bases and J 0 bases, leaving 9 bases between the germline ends. The length of the CDR3 is 15 residues. The germline V gene encodes CDR1 MNHDT and CDR2 YYDKIL.

This clone has only one observation. Mouse gene names and germline throughout. The CDR3 goes on 1 residue after the read ends, and that part is filled in from the germline J gene. V is TRBV5 and J is TRBJ2-3, with TRBD2 identical over 8 bases. This CDR3 spans 15 amino acids. Per the germline V gene, CDR1 is LGHNA and CDR2 is YNLKQL (reference sequence). J lost 4 bases, V lost 0 bases, and 3 bases had no gene match. The sequenced CDR3 bases are TGTGCCAGCAGCCAAGATCTGGGGGGCCCAGAAACGCTGTAT. It encodes CASSQDLGGPETLY. In full, the CDR3 is CASSQDLGGPETLYF.

This clone was seen only a few times. Genes and germline are mouse. The read gets to within 1 residue of the CDR3 end, and the germline J gene fills in the rest. V gene TRBV13-3 combines with J gene TRBJ1-3; the match to TRBD1 covers 7 bases. V trimming: 2 bases; J trimming: 5 bases; junction bases outside the gene matches: 4. CDR1 and CDR2 (germline): NNHDY, SYVADS. This CDR3 region has 14 residues. The sequenced part of the CDR3 DNA is TGTGCCAGCAGTGAGGCAGGGGGAAGAAATACGCTCTAT. This sequence encodes CASSEAGGRNTLY. The whole CDR3 sequence is CASSEAGGRNTLYF.

Comments on this clone: Genes and germline are mouse. CDR3 DNA, as far as it was read: TGTGCCAGCAGTGATGCCGGCAAGTATGAACAGTAC. It translates to CASSDAGKYEQY. From start to end, the CDR3 is CASSDAGKYEQYF. The rearrangement joins TRBV13-3 to TRBJ2-7; D is ambiguous. The read terminates 1 residue ahead of where the CDR3 ends, so the germline J gene completes it. Per germline, CDR1 NNHDY and CDR2 SYVADS. CDR3 length: 13 residues. Trimming removed 0 bases at V and 4 bases at J, with 8 bases between.